Listed below are T cell receptor beta chains from one sample, sequenced in a study of T cell repertoires in cytomegalovirus infection. TCRdb fed the reads into MiXCR, producing one record per CDR3 protein. The data hold about 360,000 distinct CDR3 sequences, with over 15% observed a single time. Material: PBMCs. These receptors all stem from a human donor in good health (CMV status not recorded). Some clones in this sample may be carry-over from other donors' samples. The CDR3 runs from the conserved cysteine through the conserved F or W. The D gene is left open where the match is weak. Clone size is not always given. Where it is, it says once, few, many or a class for expanded clones.

j_call: TRBJ1-5
v_call: TRBV4-1
d_call: .
clone_size: .
cdr3_aa: CASSQGAPGRNQPQHF
cdr3_nt: TGCGCCAGCAGCCAAGGGGCTCCGGGGCGCAATCAGCCCCAGCATTTT

j_call: TRBJ2-3
v_call: TRBV12-3/TRBV12-4
d_call: .
clone_size: few
cdr3_aa: CASRYGATDTQYF
cdr3_nt: TGTGCCAGTCGCTACGGGGCGACAGATACGCAGTATTTT

j_call: TRBJ2-1
v_call: TRBV2
d_call: TRBD2
clone_size: few
cdr3_aa: CASSGGGGPGNEQFF
cdr3_nt: TGTGCCAGCAGTGGGGGGGGTGGACCGGGCAATGAGCAGTTCTTC

j_call: TRBJ2-6
v_call: TRBV28
d_call: .
clone_size: .
cdr3_aa: CASSLFRTLGGANVLTF
cdr3_nt: TGTGCCAGCAGTTTATTTAGGACACTGGGTGGGGCCAACGTCCTGACTTTC

j_call: TRBJ2-2
v_call: TRBV5-1
d_call: TRBD1
clone_size: .
cdr3_aa: CASSLLTGDNTGELFF
cdr3_nt: TGCGCCAGCAGCTTGCTTACAGGGGATAACACCGGGGAGCTGTTTTTT

j_call: TRBJ2-7
v_call: TRBV19
d_call: .
clone_size: few
cdr3_aa: CATTLSGEQYF
cdr3_nt: TGTGCCACCACCCTTTCGGGCGAGCAGTACTTC

j_call: TRBJ2-1
v_call: TRBV7-8
d_call: .
clone_size: many
cdr3_aa: CASSSMRVFYNEQFF
cdr3_nt: TGTGCCAGCAGCTCAATGCGGGTCTTTTACAATGAGCAGTTCTTC

j_call: TRBJ2-7
v_call: TRBV7-2
d_call: TRBD2
clone_size: many
cdr3_aa: CASSLKTSGGYEQYF
cdr3_nt: TGTGCCAGCAGCTTAAAGACTAGCGGGGGCTACGAGCAGTACTTC

j_call: TRBJ2-7
v_call: TRBV6-2/TRBV6-3
d_call: TRBD2
clone_size: many
cdr3_aa: CASNPRRLAGGGSSYEQYF
cdr3_nt: TGTGCCAGCAACCCGAGACGACTAGCGGGAGGGGGGAGCTCCTACGAGCAGTACTTC

j_call: TRBJ2-3
v_call: TRBV10-3
d_call: .
clone_size: many
cdr3_aa: CAIREQVSLTTDTQYF
cdr3_nt: TGTGCCATCAGGGAACAGGTCTCCTTAACCACAGATACGCAGTATTTT

j_call: TRBJ2-7
v_call: TRBV10-3
d_call: TRBD2
clone_size: once
cdr3_aa: CAISDKTSGYDEQYF
cdr3_nt: TGTGCCATCAGTGACAAGACTAGCGGGTATGACGAGCAGTACTTC

j_call: TRBJ2-7
v_call: TRBV30
d_call: .
clone_size: many
cdr3_aa: CAWRDRDKDYEQYF
cdr3_nt: TGTGCCTGGAGGGACCGGGACAAGGACTACGAGCAGTACTTC

j_call: TRBJ2-1
v_call: TRBV29-1
d_call: .
clone_size: .
cdr3_aa: CSVQAYNEQFF
cdr3_nt: TGCAGCGTCCAAGCTTACAATGAGCAGTTCTTC